This T cell receptor beta chain was obtained from a study of T cells in women clearing cervical HPV infection. Study information: Controls' single incident HPV16 infection cleared within 12 months without precancer. Case blood drawn at lesion detection; control blood after infection cleared.

Profiling relied on immunoSEQ multiplex PCR, and the TCRdb table lists in-frame clones only, not all of them. The sample has tens of thousands of clones. In the case of this clone: Coverage ceases 3 residues before the CDR3 finishes, and the germline J gene fills in the end.

This CDR3 is 14 amino acids long. With 3 bases removed from V and 6 bases from J, the gap between germline ends came to 14 bases. Per germline, CDR1 MNHNS and CDR2 SASEGT. The V call is TRBV6-1, the J call TRBJ1-1, with D perhaps matching TRBD1 (6 bases). The specimen sequenced was blood buffy coat. The receptor's source is a woman between 18 and 69 years old with a cervical HPV16 infection that either progressed to CIN3+ or cleared (not recorded which). The CDR3 sequence: CASSDRGGKAEAFF. The part of the CDR3 DNA that was read is TGTGCCAGCAGTGACAGGGGAGGGAAGGCTGAA.